Listed below are T cell receptor beta chains from one sample, sequenced in a study of PD-1 blockade in classical Hodgkin lymphoma. Generated by immunoSEQ multiplex PCR, the TCRdb table keeps only in-frame clones and is missing some. The sample has roughly 25,000 clones, over 80% seen once. The sample consisted of CD4+ T cells from blood, taken at baseline. All receptors derive from a human donor with classical Hodgkin lymphoma. Both conserved end residues are part of each CDR3. Each record gives: V gene, clone size, J gene, D gene, CDR3 DNA, CDR3 protein. D genes are given only for firm matches. Size is stated for part of the rows, as once, few or many counts, or as a class when the clone is expanded.

v_call: TRBV14
clone_size: NA
j_call: TRBJ1-6
d_call: NA
cdr3_nt: TGTGCCAGCAGCGTCGGCGTCGATTCACCCCTCCACTTT
cdr3_aa: CASSVGVDSPLHF

v_call: TRBV5-1
clone_size: NA
j_call: TRBJ2-7
d_call: NA
cdr3_nt: TGCGCCAGCAGCTTGGAACGCTCCTACGAGCAGTACTTC
cdr3_aa: CASSLERSYEQYF

v_call: TRBV29-1
clone_size: few
j_call: TRBJ1-2
d_call: TRBD1
cdr3_nt: TGCAGCGTGACGGGACAGGGAAGTGGCTACACCTTC
cdr3_aa: CSVTGQGSGYTF

v_call: TRBV28
clone_size: NA
j_call: TRBJ1-5
d_call: NA
cdr3_nt: TGTGCCAGCAGACGTACGTGGATACAGGCCGCTTCGCAGCCCCAGCATTTT
cdr3_aa: CASRRTWIQAASQPQHF

v_call: TRBV18
clone_size: NA
j_call: TRBJ1-1
d_call: NA
cdr3_nt: TGTGCCAGCTCACCTACGGCAGTACACACTGAAGCTTTCTTT
cdr3_aa: CASSPTAVHTEAFF

v_call: TRBV19
clone_size: NA
j_call: TRBJ2-5
d_call: NA
cdr3_nt: TGTGCCAGTAAAGGGCGTCGGGGAAGTCTCGAGACCCAGTACTTC
cdr3_aa: CASKGRRGSLETQYF

v_call: TRBV6-5
clone_size: few
j_call: TRBJ1-1
d_call: NA
cdr3_nt: TGTGCCAGCACCGGAGGAGGGGGGGCGTGGACTGAAGCTTTCTTT
cdr3_aa: CASTGGGGAWTEAFF

v_call: TRBV5-1
clone_size: few
j_call: TRBJ1-1
d_call: NA
cdr3_nt: TGCGCCAGCAGCTTCACTTCTTCCCCTGAAGCTTTCTTT
cdr3_aa: CASSFTSSPEAFF

v_call: TRBV19
clone_size: NA
j_call: TRBJ1-2
d_call: NA
cdr3_nt: TGTGCCAGTAAAGCGGGACTCGACTATGGCTACACCTTC
cdr3_aa: CASKAGLDYGYTF

v_call: TRBV18
clone_size: NA
j_call: TRBJ2-2
d_call: NA
cdr3_nt: TGTGCCAGCTCACTTGGGGCGGACGGGGAGCTGTTTTTT
cdr3_aa: CASSLGADGELFF

v_call: TRBV10-2
clone_size: NA
j_call: TRBJ2-1
d_call: TRBD2
cdr3_nt: TGCGCCAGCAGGGAAGCGGGGTACAATGAGCAGTTCTTC
cdr3_aa: CASREAGYNEQFF

v_call: TRBV19
clone_size: NA
j_call: TRBJ1-4
d_call: NA
cdr3_nt: TGTGCCAGTAGTATAGTGGCAGCGGAGGAAAAACTGTTTTTT
cdr3_aa: CASSIVAAEEKLFF

v_call: TRBV28
clone_size: NA
j_call: TRBJ2-1
d_call: TRBD1
cdr3_nt: TGTGCCTCCTACCTCGGACAGGGAACGTCCAATGAGCAGTTCTTC
cdr3_aa: CASYLGQGTSNEQFF

v_call: TRBV5-1
clone_size: NA
j_call: TRBJ1-1
d_call: NA
cdr3_nt: TGCGCCAGCAGCTTGCAGGCCACGAACACTGAAGCTTTCTTT
cdr3_aa: CASSLQATNTEAFF

v_call: TRBV19
clone_size: NA
j_call: TRBJ1-1
d_call: NA
cdr3_nt: TGTGCCAGTAGTTTTTTGTGGGCCACTGAAGCTTTCTTT
cdr3_aa: CASSFLWATEAFF

v_call: TRBV11-2
clone_size: NA
j_call: TRBJ1-3
d_call: NA
cdr3_nt: TGTGCCAGCAGCTCCCTGGGGGGGGGCGCGGGAAACACCATATATTTT
cdr3_aa: CASSSLGGGAGNTIYF

v_call: TRBV7-3
clone_size: NA
j_call: TRBJ2-2
d_call: NA
cdr3_nt: TGTGCCAGCAGCTTATACACCGGGGAGCTGTTTTTT
cdr3_aa: CASSLYTGELFF

v_call: TRBV18
clone_size: few
j_call: TRBJ2-1
d_call: NA
cdr3_nt: TGTGCCAGCTCACCCGCGGACGAGCAGTTCTTC
cdr3_aa: CASSPADEQFF

v_call: TRBV11-2
clone_size: NA
j_call: TRBJ1-4
d_call: NA
cdr3_nt: TGTGCCAGCAGCTTAGCGTCAACTAATGAAAAACTGTTTTTT
cdr3_aa: CASSLASTNEKLFF

v_call: TRBV30
clone_size: NA
j_call: TRBJ1-5
d_call: NA
cdr3_nt: TGTGCCTGGAGTGTTGGACAGCTTAATCAGCCCCAGCATTTT
cdr3_aa: CAWSVGQLNQPQHF

v_call: TRBV14
clone_size: NA
j_call: TRBJ2-5
d_call: TRBD1
cdr3_nt: TGTGCCAGCAGCGCCAGGGGGCCCATCCAAGAGACCCAGTACTTC
cdr3_aa: CASSARGPIQETQYF

v_call: TRBV5-1
clone_size: NA
j_call: TRBJ2-5
d_call: NA
cdr3_nt: TGCGCCAGCATGTCGGACAACCAAGAGACCCAGTACTTC
cdr3_aa: CASMSDNQETQYF

v_call: TRBV7-2
clone_size: NA
j_call: TRBJ1-2
d_call: NA
cdr3_nt: TGTGCCAGCAGCTTCAGACAGACTTCTCCTGTTGGCTACACCTTC
cdr3_aa: CASSFRQTSPVGYTF

v_call: TRBV6-6
clone_size: NA
j_call: TRBJ2-7
d_call: TRBD1
cdr3_nt: TGTGCCAGCAGGCCGACAGGGGCCTACGAGCAGTACTTC
cdr3_aa: CASRPTGAYEQYF

v_call: TRBV15
clone_size: NA
j_call: TRBJ2-5
d_call: NA
cdr3_nt: TGTGCCACCAGCAGTGGGGGGGAGACCCAGTACTTC
cdr3_aa: CATSSGGETQYF

v_call: TRBV6-1
clone_size: NA
j_call: TRBJ1-1
d_call: NA
cdr3_nt: TGTGCCAGCAGTGATGTCAGCATGAACACTGAAGCTTTCTTT
cdr3_aa: CASSDVSMNTEAFF

v_call: TRBV7-2
clone_size: NA
j_call: TRBJ2-7
d_call: NA
cdr3_nt: TGTGCCAGCAGCTTAGGCCGTTGGGGGAAGCAGTACTTC
cdr3_aa: CASSLGRWGKQYF

v_call: TRBV9
clone_size: NA
j_call: TRBJ1-1
d_call: TRBD1
cdr3_nt: TGTGCCAGCAGCCAAGAGGCGTCAGGGGGCGGTACGGCTTTCTTT
cdr3_aa: CASSQEASGGGTAFF